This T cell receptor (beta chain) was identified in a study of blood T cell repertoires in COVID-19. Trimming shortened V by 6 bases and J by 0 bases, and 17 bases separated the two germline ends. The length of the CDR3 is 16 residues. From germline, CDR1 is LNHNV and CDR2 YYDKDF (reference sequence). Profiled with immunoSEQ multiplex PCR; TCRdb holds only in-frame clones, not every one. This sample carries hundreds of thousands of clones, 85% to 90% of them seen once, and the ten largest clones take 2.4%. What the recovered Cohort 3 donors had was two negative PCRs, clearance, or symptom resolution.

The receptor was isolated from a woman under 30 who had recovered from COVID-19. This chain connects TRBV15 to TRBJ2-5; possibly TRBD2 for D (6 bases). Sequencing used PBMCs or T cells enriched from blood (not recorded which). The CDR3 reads CATRTSERANQETQYF. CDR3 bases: TGTGCCACCAGGACTTCAGAGCGGGCCAACCAAGAGACCCAGTACTTC.